The sample holds a few counts of the clone carrying this T cell receptor beta chain. The target antigen is unknown. The data belong to a study of HIV-infected children after antiretroviral therapy interruption. Specified treatment: PENTA 11 planned treatment interruption arm or continuous ART arm. The trim removed 4 bases at V and 3 bases at J, leaving 9 bases unmatched. The CDR3 totals 16 residues. RNA-based 3' RACE libraries used unique molecular identifiers. TCRdb reprocessed the 3' RACE reads via MiXCR and lists one record per CDR3 protein. The sample yields some 3,900 distinct CDR3 sequences, approximately 5% seen once. Overall study findings and caveats: After interruption, shared-triplet CDR3 clustering rose in three patients.

The TCR sequence derives from a pool of human donors with HIV. The genes are TRBV23-1 and TRBJ2-1; 7 bases align to TRBD2. TRBV23-1 is an ORF for which the function is uncertain. The material was CD45RO+ CD8+ T cells from PBMCs, pooled from several time points, obtained from a donor given antiretroviral therapy, either interrupted or continuous. Documented subset: memory CD8+ CD45RO+ CD45RA- T cells. In DNA, the CDR3 is TGCGCCAGCAGTCTGCGGCTAGCGGTAATCTACAATGAGCAGTTCTTC. Its translation is CASSLRLAVIYNEQFF.